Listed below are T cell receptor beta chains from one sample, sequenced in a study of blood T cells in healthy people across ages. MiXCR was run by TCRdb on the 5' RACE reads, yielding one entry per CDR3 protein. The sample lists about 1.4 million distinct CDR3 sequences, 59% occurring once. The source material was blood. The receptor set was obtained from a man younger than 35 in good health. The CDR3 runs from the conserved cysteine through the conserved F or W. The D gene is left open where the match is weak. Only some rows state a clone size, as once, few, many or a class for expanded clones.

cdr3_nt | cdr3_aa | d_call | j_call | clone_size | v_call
TGTGCCAGCAGTGACTCCCGAAGCGGGGGCAATGAGCAGTTCTTC | CASSDSRSGGNEQFF | TRBD2 | TRBJ2-1 | few | TRBV6-4
TGCGCCAGCAGCGTTCGCGGGAGGGCCAGTGGGGATACGCAGTATTTT | CASSVRGRASGDTQYF | TRBD2 | TRBJ2-3 | many | TRBV5-1
TGCAGCGCCTCCCCGGGCGGCACAGATACGCAGTATTTT | CSASPGGTDTQYF | - | TRBJ2-3 | few | TRBV29-1
TGTGCCAGCAGCTCCGACAGGGTTCGGGAGACCCAGTACTTC | CASSSDRVRETQYF | TRBD1 | TRBJ2-5 | - | TRBV12-3/TRBV12-4
TGTGCCAGCAGCGAAATACTTCACAATGAGCAGTTCTTC | CASSEILHNEQFF | - | TRBJ2-1 | - | TRBV6-1
TGTGCCAGCATGGACAGGGTCGCCAAGACCCAGTACTTC | CASMDRVAKTQYF | TRBD1 | TRBJ2-5 | - | TRBV27
TGCGCCAGCAGCTTGGGGGCAGGGGGCACCCAAAAGTTCTTC | CASSLGAGGTQKFF | TRBD1 | TRBJ2-1 | few | TRBV5-1
TGTGCCAGCAGGACCCCTCCAGCGGGGAAACCCTACGAGCAGTACTTC | CASRTPPAGKPYEQYF | TRBD2 | TRBJ2-7 | - | TRBV12-3/TRBV12-4
TGTGCCAGCAGCTTACGGGGCGACTCCTACGAGCAGTACTTC | CASSLRGDSYEQYF | - | TRBJ2-7 | - | TRBV11-2
TGTGCCAGCAGCTTACAGACAGGCCTCACAGATACGCAGTATTTT | CASSLQTGLTDTQYF | - | TRBJ2-3 | - | TRBV7-2
TGTGCCATCAGTGTGCTAGCGGGGGCCCAAGGTACGCAGTATTTT | CAISVLAGAQGTQYF | TRBD2 | TRBJ2-3 | - | TRBV10-3
TGTGCCAGCAGCGACTTGTTTGACTATCAAGAGACCCAGTACTTC | CASSDLFDYQETQYF | - | TRBJ2-5 | - | TRBV5-6
TGTGCCAGCAGTTACACCACAGGAACTTCACCCCTCCACTTT | CASSYTTGTSPLHF | - | TRBJ1-6 | once | TRBV6-5
TGTGCCAGCAGCTTGGGGGTAGCGGGAGGTTTCCGATACAATGAGCAGTTCTTC | CASSLGVAGGFRYNEQFF | TRBD2 | TRBJ2-1 | - | TRBV11-2
TGTGCCAGCAGCGCCCGGGGCCCTCCCTACGAGCAGTACTTC | CASSARGPPYEQYF | - | TRBJ2-7 | few | TRBV9
TGCAGTGCTAGGGGACGGGAAAATCAGCCCCAGCATTTT | CSARGRENQPQHF | - | TRBJ1-5 | few | TRBV20-1
TGTGCCAGCAGCGGACTAGCGGGGGCCAAAAACATTCAGTACTTC | CASSGLAGAKNIQYF | TRBD2 | TRBJ2-4 | - | TRBV11-2
TGTGCCAGCAGCTTAGGTGGACAGGGTATGAACACTGAAGCTTTCTTT | CASSLGGQGMNTEAFF | TRBD1 | TRBJ1-1 | few | TRBV7-2
TGTGCCAGCCGCACCGGGACGCCCTTGTATTTT | CASRTGTPLYF | - | TRBJ2-3 | - | TRBV6-2/TRBV6-3
TGTGCCAGCAGCTTACCATCGGGCAGGGATCCCACAGATACGCAGTATTTT | CASSLPSGRDPTDTQYF | - | TRBJ2-3 | - | TRBV7-9
TGTGCCAGTCTAGCGGTTACCTACAATGAGCAGTTCTTC | CASLAVTYNEQFF | TRBD2 | TRBJ2-1 | - | TRBV7-9
TGTGCCAGCAGTTTTGGGGGGACGGGGAATTCACCCCTCCACTTT | CASSFGGTGNSPLHF | - | TRBJ1-6 | - | TRBV27
TGCGCCAGCAGCTTTATGCTCGCTACAACAGATACGCAGTATTTT | CASSFMLATTDTQYF | - | TRBJ2-3 | few | TRBV5-1
TGTGCCAGCAGTTACTCTCTGAGGTATTTGACGGGCGAGCAGTACTTC | CASSYSLRYLTGEQYF | - | TRBJ2-7 | - | TRBV6-5
TGTGCCAGCAGCCAAGAACGGGGCTCCAACTATGGCTACACCTTC | CASSQERGSNYGYTF | - | TRBJ1-2 | - | TRBV4-2
TGTGCCAGCAGTTTTATGGGACCCCAGGGAGACGAGCAGTACTTC | CASSFMGPQGDEQYF | - | TRBJ2-7 | - | TRBV27
TGTGCTAGTGGGGCTGGAGGGGTTCCTTACGAGCAGTACTTC | CASGAGGVPYEQYF | - | TRBJ2-7 | few | TRBV12-5
TGCGCCAGCAGCCACGCCAAAAGCGGTACTGGAGGGAATGAGCAGTTCTTC | CASSHAKSGTGGNEQFF | - | TRBJ2-1 | - | TRBV4-3
TGTGCCAGCAGCAAATTTCCATGTCGACTAGTTGAATACGAGCAGTACTTC | CASSKFPCRLVEYEQYF | - | TRBJ2-7 | - | TRBV21-1
TGTGCCACCTTCGGACAGGCCGTAGCGGCGAGTGGCTACACCTTC | CATFGQAVAASGYTF | TRBD1 | TRBJ1-2 | - | TRBV25-1
TGCGCCAGCAGCTTCGCCCCCCCGGACAGTCAGGAGACCCAGTACTTC | CASSFAPPDSQETQYF | - | TRBJ2-5 | once | TRBV5-1
TGTGCCAGCAGCGCTCATTATAGCTACACCTTC | CASSAHYSYTF | - | TRBJ1-2 | few | TRBV12-3/TRBV12-4
TGTGCCACCAGCAGGGTCCGGGATTCTTATTCACCCCTCCACTTT | CATSRVRDSYSPLHF | - | TRBJ1-6 | - | TRBV15
TGTGCCAGTAACCCGGGTCAGACAGGGATCTATGGCTACACCTTC | CASNPGQTGIYGYTF | TRBD1 | TRBJ1-2 | - | TRBV27
TGCAGTGCTGCCCGGGACACCAGAAATGAGCAGTTCTTC | CSAARDTRNEQFF | - | TRBJ2-1 | - | TRBV20-1
TGCAGTGCTCCCCAGCAGGCGGGCTCCTACGAGCAGTACTTC | CSAPQQAGSYEQYF | - | TRBJ2-7 | - | TRBV20-1
TGCGCCAGCAGCTTGGACACCCTGACAGCGGATACGCAGTATTTT | CASSLDTLTADTQYF | - | TRBJ2-3 | - | TRBV5-1
TGTGCCAGCAGCCGCCCCGAAGACAGGGGGCTTGGAGAGCAGTACTTC | CASSRPEDRGLGEQYF | TRBD1 | TRBJ2-7 | - | TRBV4-2
TGTGCCAGCAGCACTAGACCAGAATGGGAGCAGTACTTC | CASSTRPEWEQYF | - | TRBJ2-7 | - | TRBV7-2
TGTGCCAGCAGCTTAGCGGTCAGGGGGCCTCAGCCCCAGCATTTT | CASSLAVRGPQPQHF | TRBD1 | TRBJ1-5 | many | TRBV7-2
TGCAGTGCTAGAAGACAGGGCACTGAAGCTTTCTTT | CSARRQGTEAFF | TRBD1 | TRBJ1-1 | few | TRBV20-1
TGTGCCAGCAGTTCTTGGGGGGGAGCCACAGATACGCAGTATTTT | CASSSWGGATDTQYF | TRBD2 | TRBJ2-3 | few | TRBV27
TGTGCCAGCAGCCTCACACAGAGCTCCTACAATGAGCAGTTCTTC | CASSLTQSSYNEQFF | - | TRBJ2-1 | once | TRBV3-1
TGCGCCAGCAGCCCCCGGGACGGGGAATATTCACCCCTCCACTTT | CASSPRDGEYSPLHF | - | TRBJ1-6 | - | TRBV4-3
TGTGCCAGCAGCCCAAACCTCGGCGGGACCGGCGAGCAGTACTTC | CASSPNLGGTGEQYF | - | TRBJ2-7 | - | TRBV7-9
TGCGCCAGCAGCCTCGGGACAACTAAAGAGACCCAGTACTTC | CASSLGTTKETQYF | - | TRBJ2-5 | few | TRBV5-1
TGCAGTGCGTACAGCTACAATGAGCAGTTCTTC | CSAYSYNEQFF | - | TRBJ2-1 | - | TRBV20-1
TGCGCCAGCAGCTCCGTAAGTGGACTGAACACTGAAGCTTTCTTT | CASSSVSGLNTEAFF | - | TRBJ1-1 | few | TRBV5-1
TGTGCCAGCAGTTACGCGACCGCCAACGAGCAGTACTTC | CASSYATANEQYF | - | TRBJ2-7 | - | TRBV6-2/TRBV6-3
TGTGCCAGCAGTCCCAGGGGGCCCACTGAAGCTTTCTTT | CASSPRGPTEAFF | TRBD1 | TRBJ1-1 | few | TRBV12-3/TRBV12-4
TGCGCCAGCAGAAATCCGGGCGGGGCCAACGTCCTGACTTTC | CASRNPGGANVLTF | - | TRBJ2-6 | - | TRBV4-1
TGCAGTGCTCCCCCAACCCTGACTGTCTACAATGAGCAGTTCTTC | CSAPPTLTVYNEQFF | - | TRBJ2-1 | - | TRBV20-1
TGTGCCAGATGTAGGGTACGAGCTGAAGCTTTCTTT | CARCRVRAEAFF | - | TRBJ1-1 | - | TRBV10-3
TGTGCCAGCAATCCGGGACAGGGGCAGCCCCAGCATTTT | CASNPGQGQPQHF | TRBD1 | TRBJ1-5 | few | TRBV7-2
TGTGCCAGCAGGGAAGGGGTATCAGCTAGCTACACCTTC | CASREGVSASYTF | - | TRBJ1-2 | - | TRBV28